This T cell receptor (beta chain) was found in a study of response to subunit inactivated influenza vaccine. Findings and caveats of the study: There was a suggestion from the authors that each seasonal influenza vaccination recruits few new T cells.

MiXCR, run by TCRdb on the RT-PCR reads, gives a single entry per CDR3 protein. In the table there are some 500,000 distinct CDR3 sequences, 25% of which are singletons. This clonotype was counted at least ten times. Its target is unknown. An end of the junction does not agree with germline; a read error may underlie this. CDR1 is SGHTA and CDR2 is FQGNSA in the germline V gene. CDR3 length: 15 amino acids. The starting material was CD4+ T cells sorted from PBMCs, obtained 5 days after vaccination. The chain has TRBV7-2 and TRBJ2-6, with D maybe TRBD2 (6 bases). This receptor was obtained from a man aged 45-65 years who received an inactivated influenza vaccine. CDR3 loop: CASSLGGAGANVLTF. The CDR3 DNA sequence: TGTGCCAGCAGTTTAGGAGGGGCTGGGGCCAACGTCCTGACTTTC.